These T cell receptor beta chains were read from a single sample in a study of OX40 agonist ivuxolimab in advanced cancers. Generated by immunoSEQ multiplex PCR, the TCRdb table keeps only in-frame clones and is missing some. Among 100,000 to 150,000 clones listed, about 90% were seen once. The sequences come from CD4+ or CD8+ T cells sorted from blood, collected in a trial of the OX40 agonist ivuxolimab. The receptors come from an adult with an advanced solid tumor such as melanoma, head and neck, liver or kidney cancer. Each CDR3 is given with its conserved first and last residue. The D gene is left open where the match is weak. Rows may omit the clone size; those that give it use once, few, many or a size class.

length: 14
D: NA
V: TRBV28
J: TRBJ1-3
size: NA
DNA: TGTGCCAGCAGCGGGACGGCCTCTGGAAACACCATATATTTT
CDR3: CASSGTASGNTIYF

length: 14
D: NA
V: TRBV5-6
J: TRBJ1-1
size: NA
DNA: TGTGCCAGCAGCCCGCCTTTAGCTAACACTGAAGCTTTCTTT
CDR3: CASSPPLANTEAFF

length: 12
D: NA
V: TRBV19
J: TRBJ2-7
size: NA
DNA: TGTGCCAGTAGCGGTGAGATCCACGAGCAGTACTTC
CDR3: CASSGEIHEQYF

length: 18
D: NA
V: TRBV7-9
J: TRBJ2-1
size: NA
DNA: TGTGCCAGCAGCTTATCTGAGGGTCAGGGTGGCTCCTACAATGAGCAGTTCTTC
CDR3: CASSLSEGQGGSYNEQFF

length: 13
D: NA
V: TRBV5-4
J: TRBJ2-1
size: NA
DNA: TGTGCCAGCAGCTGGAGCTCCTACAATGAGCAGTTCTTC
CDR3: CASSWSSYNEQFF

length: 15
D: NA
V: TRBV7-8
J: TRBJ1-2
size: NA
DNA: TGTGCCAGCAGCTACGGAAGGGACCAGGGCTATGGCTACACCTTC
CDR3: CASSYGRDQGYGYTF

length: 11
D: NA
V: TRBV29-1
J: TRBJ1-2
size: NA
DNA: TGCAGCGTTGAATACAGGGAAGGCTACACCTTC
CDR3: CSVEYREGYTF

length: 14
D: NA
V: TRBV5-1
J: TRBJ1-1
size: NA
DNA: TGCGCCAGCAGCTTGGACAGACAGAACACTGAAGCTTTCTTT
CDR3: CASSLDRQNTEAFF

length: 14
D: NA
V: TRBV7-8
J: TRBJ2-7
size: NA
DNA: TGTGCCAGCAGCTTCGCCGGGAGCTCCTACGGGCAGTACTTC
CDR3: CASSFAGSSYGQYF

length: 16
D: NA
V: TRBV4-3
J: TRBJ2-7
size: NA
DNA: TGCGCCAGCAGCCAGAAGGTGAATGGGTTAACCTACGAGCAGTACTTC
CDR3: CASSQKVNGLTYEQYF

length: 14
D: NA
V: TRBV6-6
J: TRBJ2-7
size: NA
DNA: TGTGCCAGCAGTTACGGGCTACCAACCTACGAGCAGTACTTC
CDR3: CASSYGLPTYEQYF

length: 15
D: NA
V: TRBV7-9
J: TRBJ2-5
size: once
DNA: TGTGCCAGCAGCTTGTCATCGGGACCTCAAGAGACCCAGTACTTC
CDR3: CASSLSSGPQETQYF

length: 15
D: NA
V: TRBV27
J: TRBJ2-1
size: NA
DNA: TGTGCCAGCAGTTTGAGGGGGAGGGCCGGCAATGAGCAGTTCTTC
CDR3: CASSLRGRAGNEQFF

length: 20
D: TRBD1
V: TRBV6-1
J: TRBJ1-1
size: NA
DNA: TGTGCCAGCAGTGAAGCTTGGTTGACGGGGAGGGGGACAGAGAACACTGAAGCTTTCTTT
CDR3: CASSEAWLTGRGTENTEAFF

length: 16
D: NA
V: TRBV5-1
J: TRBJ1-1
size: NA
DNA: TGCGCCAGCAGCTTGAGGTTGGGACAACGGAACACTGAAGCTTTCTTT
CDR3: CASSLRLGQRNTEAFF

length: 15
D: NA
V: TRBV5-4
J: TRBJ2-7
size: NA
DNA: TGTGCCAGCAGCTGGGGGATAACTACTTCTTCCGAGCAGTACTTC
CDR3: CASSWGITTSSEQYF

length: 14
D: NA
V: TRBV11-3
J: TRBJ1-1
size: once
DNA: TGTGCCAGCAGCTCCGGGGGGTCCGGGACTGAAGCTTTCTTT
CDR3: CASSSGGSGTEAFF

length: 12
D: NA
V: TRBV18
J: TRBJ1-4
size: NA
DNA: TGTGCCAGCTCACCGCGGGGGGAAAAACTGTTTTTT
CDR3: CASSPRGEKLFF

length: 11
D: NA
V: TRBV28
J: TRBJ1-5
size: NA
DNA: TGTGCCAGCACCTGGCGGGGGCCCCAGCATTTT
CDR3: CASTWRGPQHF

length: 18
D: TRBD2
V: TRBV4-1
J: TRBJ2-7
size: NA
DNA: TGCGCCAGCAGCCAAGATAGGACTAGCGGGAGACCCTCCTACGAGCAGTACTTC
CDR3: CASSQDRTSGRPSYEQYF

length: 15
D: NA
V: TRBV5-8
J: TRBJ2-1
size: NA
DNA: TGTGCCAGCAGCTGGCCGGGACGCAAATACAATGAGCAGTTCTTC
CDR3: CASSWPGRKYNEQFF

length: 15
D: NA
V: TRBV5-8
J: TRBJ1-4
size: NA
DNA: TGTGCCAGCAGCTTTGGGCTCGACAGGTTGGACGGACTGTTTTTT
CDR3: CASSFGLDRLDGLFF

length: 15
D: TRBD2
V: TRBV5-4
J: TRBJ2-7
size: NA
DNA: TGTGCCAGCAGCCCAGGACTAGCGGAGGCCTACGAGCAGTACTTC
CDR3: CASSPGLAEAYEQYF

length: 15
D: TRBD2
V: TRBV27
J: TRBJ2-1
size: NA
DNA: TGTGCCAGCAGTCCCGGACTAGCAAGTGCGAATGAGCAGTTCTTC
CDR3: CASSPGLASANEQFF

length: 13
D: TRBD1
V: TRBV7-2
J: TRBJ1-5
size: once
DNA: TGTGCCAGCAGCCGGGGGGGACAGGAGGCCCAGCATTTT
CDR3: CASSRGGQEAQHF

length: 21
D: NA
V: TRBV10-1
J: TRBJ2-1
size: NA
DNA: TGCGCCAGCTCTAGAATGCGAGTTACTCGACTTCCCTTAGGCTCTTACAATGAGCAGTTCTTC
CDR3: CASSRMRVTRLPLGSYNEQFF

length: 12
D: NA
V: TRBV18
J: TRBJ1-5
size: NA
DNA: TGTGCCAGCTCAACTGACAATGGTAACCAGCATTTT
CDR3: CASSTDNGNQHF

length: 16
D: TRBD2
V: TRBV19
J: TRBJ2-7
size: NA
DNA: TGTGCCAGTAGTCCGGGGGGAACACGAGGACTTTACGAGCAGTACTTC
CDR3: CASSPGGTRGLYEQYF

length: 15
D: NA
V: TRBV9
J: TRBJ1-2
size: NA
DNA: TGTGCCAGCAGGGGCCCATTGGATCCGGGCGCTGGCTACACCTTC
CDR3: CASRGPLDPGAGYTF

length: 13
D: NA
V: TRBV6-6
J: TRBJ2-3
size: NA
DNA: TGTGCCAGCAGCCGCGTGGCGACAGATACGCAGTATTTT
CDR3: CASSRVATDTQYF

length: 14
D: TRBD1
V: TRBV19
J: TRBJ1-5
size: NA
DNA: TGTGCCAGTAGCTCCGGGACAGGGGCTGTGCCCCAGCATTTT
CDR3: CASSSGTGAVPQHF

length: 12
D: NA
V: TRBV7-2
J: TRBJ2-1
size: NA
DNA: TGTGCCAGCGGCTTGGGGCGCAATGAGCAGTTCTTC
CDR3: CASGLGRNEQFF

length: 12
D: TRBD2
V: TRBV7-2
J: TRBJ2-1
size: NA
DNA: TGTGCCAGCAGTCCAAGCGGGATGGAGCAGTTCTTC
CDR3: CASSPSGMEQFF

length: 17
D: NA
V: TRBV11-2
J: TRBJ2-1
size: once
DNA: TGTGCCAGCAGCCCATTGGAAGACTTATCCTTCGTCAATGAGCAGTTCTTC
CDR3: CASSPLEDLSFVNEQFF

length: 15
D: NA
V: TRBV7-2
J: TRBJ1-1
size: NA
DNA: TGTGCCAGCAGCTTCATGGGGGCCATGAACACTGAAGCTTTCTTT
CDR3: CASSFMGAMNTEAFF

length: 18
D: TRBD2
V: TRBV9
J: TRBJ2-6
size: NA
DNA: TGTGCCAGCAGCGTACCGGGGGGGATAAACTCTGGGGCCAACGTCCTGACTTTC
CDR3: CASSVPGGINSGANVLTF

length: 13
D: TRBD1
V: TRBV5-4
J: TRBJ2-7
size: few
DNA: TGTGCCAGCAGCCGCGGACAGGGTAACGAGCAGTACTTC
CDR3: CASSRGQGNEQYF

length: 15
D: NA
V: TRBV6-1
J: TRBJ2-2
size: NA
DNA: TGTGCCAGCAGTGAAGCTTTGGGGAACACCGGGGAGCTGTTTTTT
CDR3: CASSEALGNTGELFF

length: 14
D: NA
V: TRBV5-8
J: TRBJ1-2
size: NA
DNA: TGTGCGACCAGCCCCACAGGGATCAACTATGGCTACACCTTC
CDR3: CATSPTGINYGYTF

length: 14
D: NA
V: TRBV7-9
J: TRBJ2-5
size: NA
DNA: TGTGCCAGCAGCTTCTTCGCAGGACAAGAGACCCAGTACTTC
CDR3: CASSFFAGQETQYF

length: 13
D: NA
V: TRBV15
J: TRBJ2-2
size: NA
DNA: TGTGCCATCGATGGACAGAACACCGGGGAGCTGTTTTTT
CDR3: CAIDGQNTGELFF

length: 16
D: TRBD2
V: TRBV10-3
J: TRBJ2-1
size: NA
DNA: TGTGCCATCAGTGGTCCGGGACTAGCGGGGGTCGCGGAGCAGTTCTTC
CDR3: CAISGPGLAGVAEQFF

length: 14
D: NA
V: TRBV28
J: TRBJ2-5
size: NA
DNA: TGTGCCAGCAGTTTATACAGGGCCCCGGAGACCCAGTACTTC
CDR3: CASSLYRAPETQYF

length: 15
D: NA
V: TRBV5-8
J: TRBJ1-5
size: NA
DNA: TGTGCCAGCAGCTTGGGGGCCTCCTCGGGGCAGCCCCAGCATTTT
CDR3: CASSLGASSGQPQHF

length: 15
D: NA
V: TRBV5-1
J: TRBJ2-3
size: NA
DNA: TGCGCCAGCAGCTTGGTGCAGTCTGGCACAGATACGCAGTATTTT
CDR3: CASSLVQSGTDTQYF

length: 14
D: NA
V: TRBV7-3
J: TRBJ2-7
size: NA
DNA: TGTGCCAGCAGCTCACAGGGGGGGTCCTACGAGCAGTACTTC
CDR3: CASSSQGGSYEQYF

length: 18
D: TRBD1
V: TRBV11-2
J: TRBJ2-3
size: NA
DNA: TGTGCCAGCAGCTTAGATCTAGTGGGACAGGGGGCAACAGATACGCAGTATTTT
CDR3: CASSLDLVGQGATDTQYF

length: 16
D: TRBD2
V: TRBV7-2
J: TRBJ2-3
size: NA
DNA: TGTGCCAGCAGCCTACGACTAGCGGGACGTACAGATACGCAGTATTTT
CDR3: CASSLRLAGRTDTQYF

length: 15
D: TRBD1
V: TRBV28
J: TRBJ1-1
size: NA
DNA: TGTGCCAGCAGTCGCCCGGGACAGCAGAACACTGAAGCTTTCTTT
CDR3: CASSRPGQQNTEAFF

length: 19
D: NA
V: TRBV15
J: TRBJ2-7
size: NA
DNA: TGTGCCACCAGCAGAGATTTAGGACCCGGGACACCTAAACACTACGAGCAGTACTTC
CDR3: CATSRDLGPGTPKHYEQYF

length: 13
D: NA
V: TRBV5-4
J: TRBJ1-2
size: NA
DNA: TGTGCCAGCACCACCGAGGGGAAGAATGGCTACACCTTC
CDR3: CASTTEGKNGYTF